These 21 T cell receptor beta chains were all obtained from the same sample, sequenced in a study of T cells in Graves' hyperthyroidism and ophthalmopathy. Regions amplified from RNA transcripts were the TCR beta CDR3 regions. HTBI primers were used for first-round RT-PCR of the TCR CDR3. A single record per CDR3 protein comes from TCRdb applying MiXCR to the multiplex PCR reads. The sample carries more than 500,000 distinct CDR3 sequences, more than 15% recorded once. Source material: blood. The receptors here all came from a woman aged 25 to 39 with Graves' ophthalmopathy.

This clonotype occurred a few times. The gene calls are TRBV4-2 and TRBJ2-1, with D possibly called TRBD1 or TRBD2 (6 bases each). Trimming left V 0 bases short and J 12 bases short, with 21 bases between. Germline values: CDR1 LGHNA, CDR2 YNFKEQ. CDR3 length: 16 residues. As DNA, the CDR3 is TGTGCCAGCAGCCAAGAAGGGGGGAGCGGCCGCGTCGCGCAGTTCTTC. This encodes CASSQEGGSGRVAQFF.

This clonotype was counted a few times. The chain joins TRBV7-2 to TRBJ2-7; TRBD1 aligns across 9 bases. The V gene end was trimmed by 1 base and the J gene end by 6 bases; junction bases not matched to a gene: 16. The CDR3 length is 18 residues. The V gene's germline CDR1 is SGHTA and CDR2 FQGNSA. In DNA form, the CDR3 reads TGTGCCAGCAGCTTAGGCTATCAGGGACAGGGTTTGTCCCGCGAGCAGTACTTC. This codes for CASSLGYQGQGLSREQYF.

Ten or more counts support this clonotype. CDR3 DNA: TGCAGTGCTGCCAGACTAGCGGGAGTAGCAGATACGCAGTATTTT. Translating it yields CSAARLAGVADTQYF. The chain has TRBV20-1 and TRBJ2-3; TRBD2 aligns across 12 bases. This CDR3 region has 15 residues. V shed 5 bases, J shed 4 bases, and the junction held 7 bases outside the gene matches. Germline-derived CDR1 and CDR2 are DFQATT and SNEGSKA (reference sequence).

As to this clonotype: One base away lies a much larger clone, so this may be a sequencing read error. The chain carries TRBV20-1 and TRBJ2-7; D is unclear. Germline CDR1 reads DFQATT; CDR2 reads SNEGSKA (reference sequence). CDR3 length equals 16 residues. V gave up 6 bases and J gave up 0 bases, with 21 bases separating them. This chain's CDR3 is CSATPSLSTFSYEQYF. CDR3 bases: TGCAGTGCCACGCCGTCGCTATCGACATTCTCCTACGAGCAGTACTTC.

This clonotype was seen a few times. The chain's CDR3 is CASSLVHTEAFF. The CDR3 bases are TGTGCCAGCAGTTTAGTACATACTGAAGCTTTCTTT. This chain connects TRBV28 to TRBJ1-1; D is unclear. CDR1 is MDHEN and CDR2 is SYDVKM in the germline V gene. V was cut by 2 bases and J by 5 bases, with 6 bases left in between. The CDR3 spans 12 residues. Filled out from reference TRBV28 and TRBJ1-1, the complete variable domain reads DVKVTQSSRYLVKRTGEKVFLECVQDMDHENMFWYRQDPGLGLRLIYFSYDVKMKEKGDIPEGYSVSREKKERFSLILESASTNQTSMYLCASSLVHTEAFFGQGTRLTVV.

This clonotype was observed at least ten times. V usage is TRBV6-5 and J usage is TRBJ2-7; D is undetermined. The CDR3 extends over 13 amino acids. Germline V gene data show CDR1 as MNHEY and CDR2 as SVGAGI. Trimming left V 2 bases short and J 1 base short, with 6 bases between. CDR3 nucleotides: TGTGCCAGCAGTTACCAGGAGTCCTACGAGCAGTACTTC. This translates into CASSYQESYEQYF.

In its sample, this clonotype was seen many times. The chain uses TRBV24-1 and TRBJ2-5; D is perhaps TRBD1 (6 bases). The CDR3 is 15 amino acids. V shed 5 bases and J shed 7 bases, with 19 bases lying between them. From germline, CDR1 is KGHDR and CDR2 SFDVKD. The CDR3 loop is CATSVGGGPEGTQYF. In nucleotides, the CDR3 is TGTGCCACCAGTGTAGGGGGTGGCCCAGAAGGGACCCAGTACTTC.

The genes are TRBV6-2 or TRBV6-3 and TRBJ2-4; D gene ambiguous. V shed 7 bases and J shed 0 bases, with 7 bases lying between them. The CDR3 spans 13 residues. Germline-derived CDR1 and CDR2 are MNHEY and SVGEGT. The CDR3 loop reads CASNLLAKNIQYF. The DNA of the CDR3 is TGTGCCAGCAATTTGCTAGCCAAAAACATTCAGTACTTC.

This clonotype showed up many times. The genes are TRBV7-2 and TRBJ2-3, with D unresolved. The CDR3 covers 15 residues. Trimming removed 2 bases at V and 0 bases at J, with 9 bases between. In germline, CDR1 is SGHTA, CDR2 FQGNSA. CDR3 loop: CASSLNGPSTDTQYF. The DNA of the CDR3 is TGTGCCAGCAGCTTAAATGGACCTAGCACAGATACGCAGTATTTT.

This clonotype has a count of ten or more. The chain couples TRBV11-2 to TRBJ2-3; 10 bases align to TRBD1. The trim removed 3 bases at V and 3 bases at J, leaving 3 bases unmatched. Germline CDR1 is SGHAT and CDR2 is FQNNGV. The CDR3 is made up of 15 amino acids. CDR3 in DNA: TGTGCCAGCAGCTTTGGGGGACAGGGGACAGATACGCAGTATTTT. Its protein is CASSFGGQGTDTQYF.

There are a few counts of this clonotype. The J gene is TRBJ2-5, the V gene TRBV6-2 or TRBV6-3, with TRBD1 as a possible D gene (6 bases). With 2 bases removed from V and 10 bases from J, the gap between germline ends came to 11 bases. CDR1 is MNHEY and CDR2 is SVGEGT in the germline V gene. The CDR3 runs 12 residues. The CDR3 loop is CASSYPAGDQYF. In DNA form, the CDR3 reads TGTGCCAGCAGTTACCCGGCAGGGGACCAGTACTTC.

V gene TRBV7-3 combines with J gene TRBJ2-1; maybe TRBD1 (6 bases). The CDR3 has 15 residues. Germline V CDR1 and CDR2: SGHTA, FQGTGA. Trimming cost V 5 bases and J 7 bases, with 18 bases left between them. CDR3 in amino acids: CASSLGWTATNEQFF. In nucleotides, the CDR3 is TGTGCCAGCAGCCTTGGCTGGACAGCAACGAATGAGCAGTTCTTC.

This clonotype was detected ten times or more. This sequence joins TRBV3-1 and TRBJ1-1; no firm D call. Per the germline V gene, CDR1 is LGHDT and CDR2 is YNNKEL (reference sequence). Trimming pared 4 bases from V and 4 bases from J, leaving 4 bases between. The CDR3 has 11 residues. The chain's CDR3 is CASSRLTEAFF. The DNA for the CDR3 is TGTGCCAGCAGCCGACTCACTGAAGCTTTCTTT.

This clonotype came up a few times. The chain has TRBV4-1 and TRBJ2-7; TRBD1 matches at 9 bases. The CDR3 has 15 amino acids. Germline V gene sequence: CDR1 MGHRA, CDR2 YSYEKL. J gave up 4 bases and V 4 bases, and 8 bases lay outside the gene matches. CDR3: CASSPGQGAKYEQYF. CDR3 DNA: TGCGCCAGCAGCCCGGGACAGGGTGCAAAATACGAGCAGTACTTC.

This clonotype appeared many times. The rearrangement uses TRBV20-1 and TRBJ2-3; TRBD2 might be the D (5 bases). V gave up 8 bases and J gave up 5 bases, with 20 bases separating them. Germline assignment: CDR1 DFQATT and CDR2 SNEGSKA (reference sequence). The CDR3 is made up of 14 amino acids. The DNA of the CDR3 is TGCAGTACCTCGGACGGTGGGAGAAGAGATACGCAGTATTTT. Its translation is CSTSDGGRRDTQYF.

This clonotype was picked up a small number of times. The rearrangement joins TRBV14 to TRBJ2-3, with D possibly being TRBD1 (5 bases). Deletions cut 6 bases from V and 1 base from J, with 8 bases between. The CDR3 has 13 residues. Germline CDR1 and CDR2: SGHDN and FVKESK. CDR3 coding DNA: TGTGCCAGCAGAGGGGCCGGCACAGATACGCAGTATTTT. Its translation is CASRGAGTDTQYF.

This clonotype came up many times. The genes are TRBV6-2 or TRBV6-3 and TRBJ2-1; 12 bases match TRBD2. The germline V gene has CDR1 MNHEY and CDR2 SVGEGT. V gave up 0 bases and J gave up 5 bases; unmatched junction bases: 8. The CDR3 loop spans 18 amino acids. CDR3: CASSYSLWTSGINNEQFF. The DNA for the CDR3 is TGTGCCAGCAGTTACTCTCTTTGGACTAGCGGGATTAACAATGAGCAGTTCTTC.

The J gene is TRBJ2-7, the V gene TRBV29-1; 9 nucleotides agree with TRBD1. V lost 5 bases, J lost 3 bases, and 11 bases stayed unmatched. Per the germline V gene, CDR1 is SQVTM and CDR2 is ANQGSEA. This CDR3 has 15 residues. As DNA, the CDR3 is TGCAGCGTTCAGGGGGGGACAGGGACCTACTACGAGCAGTACTTC. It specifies CSVQGGTGTYYEQYF.

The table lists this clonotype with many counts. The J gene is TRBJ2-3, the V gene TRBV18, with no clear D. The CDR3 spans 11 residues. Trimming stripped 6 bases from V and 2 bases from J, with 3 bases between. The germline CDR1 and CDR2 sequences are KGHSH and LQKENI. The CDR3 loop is CASSYTDTQYF. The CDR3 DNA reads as TGTGCCAGCTCCTACACAGATACGCAGTATTTT.

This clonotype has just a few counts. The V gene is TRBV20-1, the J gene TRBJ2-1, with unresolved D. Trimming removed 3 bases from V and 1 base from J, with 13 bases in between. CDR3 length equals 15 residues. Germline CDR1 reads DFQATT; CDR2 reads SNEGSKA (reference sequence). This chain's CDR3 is CSASSVSASYNEQFF. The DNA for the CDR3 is TGCAGTGCTAGCAGTGTTTCAGCGTCCTACAATGAGCAGTTCTTC.

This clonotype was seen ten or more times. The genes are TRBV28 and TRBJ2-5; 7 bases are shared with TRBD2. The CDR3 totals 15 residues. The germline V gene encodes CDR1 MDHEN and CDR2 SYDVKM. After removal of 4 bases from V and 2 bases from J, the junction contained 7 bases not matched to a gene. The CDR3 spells CASSSIAGAQETQYF. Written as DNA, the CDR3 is TGTGCCAGCAGTTCCATAGCGGGTGCACAAGAGACCCAGTACTTC.